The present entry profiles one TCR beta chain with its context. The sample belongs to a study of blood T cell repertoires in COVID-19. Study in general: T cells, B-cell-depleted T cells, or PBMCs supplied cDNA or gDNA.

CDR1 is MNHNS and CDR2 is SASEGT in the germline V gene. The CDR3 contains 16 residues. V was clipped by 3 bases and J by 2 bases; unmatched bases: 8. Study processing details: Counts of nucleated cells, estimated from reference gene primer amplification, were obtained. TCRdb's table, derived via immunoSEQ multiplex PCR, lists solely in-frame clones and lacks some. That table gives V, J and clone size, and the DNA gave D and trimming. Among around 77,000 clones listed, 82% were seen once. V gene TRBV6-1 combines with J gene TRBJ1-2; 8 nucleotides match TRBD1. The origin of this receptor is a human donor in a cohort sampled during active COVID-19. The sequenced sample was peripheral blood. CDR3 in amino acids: CASSERDRPLNYGYTF. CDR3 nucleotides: TGTGCCAGCAGTGAGAGGGACAGGCCCCTCAACTATGGCTACACCTTC.